This TCR beta chain was documented in a study of blood T cell repertoires in COVID-19. This clone has just one count. CDR1 and CDR2 (germline): SNHLY, FYNNEI. This CDR3 is 15 amino acids long. V lost 6 bases and J lost 8, with 19 bases in between. The repertoire was sequenced with immunoSEQ multiplex PCR; TCRdb's copy has only in-frame clones and lacks some. The sample has 430,000 or so clones, over 75% seen once. The chain uses TRBV2 and TRBJ1-4; D not certain. The sequencing input was PBMCs or T cells enriched from blood (not recorded which). The origin of this receptor is a woman aged 18-29 years who had been exposed to COVID-19. In nucleotides, the CDR3 is TGTGCCAGCAGGGGCCTTCCGGCGGGAGGAGAAAAACTGTTTTTT. Protein: CASRGLPAGGEKLFF. The whole variable domain, remainder taken from reference TRBV2 and TRBJ1-4, is EPEVTQTPSHQVTQMGQEVILRCVPISNHLYFYWYRQILGQKVEFLVSFYNNEISEKSEIFDDQFSVERPDGSNFTLKIRSTKLEDSAMYFCASRGLPAGGEKLFFGSGTQLSVL.